The clone carrying this TCR beta chain was seen a few times. The sample originates from a study of T cells after yellow fever vaccination. Study details: Preparation of the low-cell-number fractions used SMART-Seq v4 Ultra Low Input.

Regarding the study as a whole: Repertoires sorted by FACS could include abundant clonotypes that are contaminants from the bulk population. Across the CD4 and CD8 compartments, a small share of clonotypes was present in both.

Germline assignment: CDR1 SQVTM and CDR2 ANQGSEA. The V and J ends lost 6 bases and 3 bases respectively, with 19 bases between them. The CDR3 is made up of 15 amino acids. The TCR cDNA carried a universal primer site and UMIs from 5'RACE template switching. TCRdb re-called the 5' RACE reads with MiXCR, one entry per CDR3 protein. This sample yields 45,000 to 60,000 distinct CDR3 sequences, of which 6.5% to 8% are seen a single time; 24% belongs to the top ten. V and J are TRBV29-1 and TRBJ2-3; D ambiguous. The TCR was taken from a man aged 18-30 years who received the YFV17D yellow fever vaccine. The sequenced sample was CD8+ T cells not binding an NS4B(214-222) dextramer, sorted from PBMCs, obtained around 45 days after the first yellow fever vaccination. CDR3 sequence (DNA): TGCAGCGTCTGCCCCCGGGCACTGGAGACAGATACGCAGTATTTT. Translation: CSVCPRALETDTQYF.